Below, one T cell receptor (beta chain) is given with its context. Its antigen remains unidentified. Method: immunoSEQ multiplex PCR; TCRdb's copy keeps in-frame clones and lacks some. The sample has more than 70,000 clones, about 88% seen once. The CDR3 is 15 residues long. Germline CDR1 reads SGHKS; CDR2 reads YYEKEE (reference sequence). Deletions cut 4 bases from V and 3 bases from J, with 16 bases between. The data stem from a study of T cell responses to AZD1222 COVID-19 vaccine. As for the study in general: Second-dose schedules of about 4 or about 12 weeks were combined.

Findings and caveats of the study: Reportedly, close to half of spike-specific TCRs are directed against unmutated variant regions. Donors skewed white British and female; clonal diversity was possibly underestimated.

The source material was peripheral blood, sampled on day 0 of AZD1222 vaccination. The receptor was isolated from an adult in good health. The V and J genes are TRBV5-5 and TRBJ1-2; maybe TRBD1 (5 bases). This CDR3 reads CASSQRAAGDYGYTF. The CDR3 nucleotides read TGTGCCAGCAGCCAGCGCGCTGCGGGGGACTATGGCTACACCTTC.